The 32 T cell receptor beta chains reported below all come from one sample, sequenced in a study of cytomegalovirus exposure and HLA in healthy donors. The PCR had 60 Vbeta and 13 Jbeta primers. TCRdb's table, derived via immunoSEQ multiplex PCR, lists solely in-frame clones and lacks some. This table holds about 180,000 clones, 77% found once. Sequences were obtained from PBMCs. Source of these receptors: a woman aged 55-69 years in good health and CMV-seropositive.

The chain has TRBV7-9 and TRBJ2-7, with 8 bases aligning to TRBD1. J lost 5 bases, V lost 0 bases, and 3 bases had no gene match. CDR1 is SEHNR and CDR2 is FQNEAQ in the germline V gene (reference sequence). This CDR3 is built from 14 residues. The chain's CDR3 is CASSLARGHNEQYF. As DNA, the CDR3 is TGTGCCAGCAGCTTAGCCAGGGGGCATAACGAGCAGTACTTC.

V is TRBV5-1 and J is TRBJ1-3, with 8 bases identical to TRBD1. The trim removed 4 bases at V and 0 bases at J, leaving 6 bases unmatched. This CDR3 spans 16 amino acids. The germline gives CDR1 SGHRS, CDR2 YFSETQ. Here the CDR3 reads CASSRGQDFSGNTIYF. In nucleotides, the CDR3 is TGCGCCAGCAGCCGGGGACAGGACTTCTCTGGAAACACCATATATTTT. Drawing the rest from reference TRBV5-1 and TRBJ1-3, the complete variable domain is KAGVTQTPRYLIKTRGQQVTLSCSPISGHRSVSWYQQTPGQGLQFLFEYFSETQRNKGNFPGRFSGRQFSNSRSEMNVSTLELGDSALYLCASSRGQDFSGNTIYFGEGSWLTVV.

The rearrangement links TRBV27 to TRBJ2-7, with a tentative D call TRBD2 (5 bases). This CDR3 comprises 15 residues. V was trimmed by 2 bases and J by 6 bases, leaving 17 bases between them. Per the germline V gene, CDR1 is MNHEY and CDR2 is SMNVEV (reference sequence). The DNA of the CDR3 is TGTGCCAGCAGTTTAACACCCCCTAGCTTGGGCGAGCAGTACTTC. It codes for CASSLTPPSLGEQYF.

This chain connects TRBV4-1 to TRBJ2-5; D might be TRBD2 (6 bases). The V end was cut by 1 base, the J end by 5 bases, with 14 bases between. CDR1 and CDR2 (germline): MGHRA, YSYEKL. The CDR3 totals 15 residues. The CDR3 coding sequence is TGCGCCAGCAGCCAAGTCTCTTTGGAGGGGGAGACCCAGTACTTC. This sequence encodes CASSQVSLEGETQYF.

The CDR3 loop is CASSLGGSNSYEQYF. DNA for the CDR3: TGTGCCAGCAGTCTCGGCGGATCAAACTCCTACGAGCAGTACTTC. V is TRBV6-5 and J is TRBJ2-7; D is uncertain. Deletions cut 5 bases from V and 0 bases from J, with 14 bases between. Germline V CDR1 and CDR2: MNHEY, SVGAGI. This CDR3 is built from 15 residues.

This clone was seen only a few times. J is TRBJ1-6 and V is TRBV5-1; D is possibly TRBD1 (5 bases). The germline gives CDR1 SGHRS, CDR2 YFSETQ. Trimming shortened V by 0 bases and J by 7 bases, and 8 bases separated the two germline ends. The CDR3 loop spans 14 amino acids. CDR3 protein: CASSLEAGNSPLHF. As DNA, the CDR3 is TGCGCCAGCAGCTTGGAGGCAGGGAATTCACCCCTCCACTTT. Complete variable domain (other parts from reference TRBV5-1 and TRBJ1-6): KAGVTQTPRYLIKTRGQQVTLSCSPISGHRSVSWYQQTPGQGLQFLFEYFSETQRNKGNFPGRFSGRQFSNSRSEMNVSTLELGDSALYLCASSLEAGNSPLHFGNGTRLTVT.

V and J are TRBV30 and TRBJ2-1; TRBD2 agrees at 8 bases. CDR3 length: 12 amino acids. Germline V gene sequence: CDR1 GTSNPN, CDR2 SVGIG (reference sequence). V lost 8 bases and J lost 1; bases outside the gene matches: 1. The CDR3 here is CAREGSYNEQFF. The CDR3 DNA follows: TGTGCCCGGGAGGGGTCCTACAATGAGCAGTTCTTC.

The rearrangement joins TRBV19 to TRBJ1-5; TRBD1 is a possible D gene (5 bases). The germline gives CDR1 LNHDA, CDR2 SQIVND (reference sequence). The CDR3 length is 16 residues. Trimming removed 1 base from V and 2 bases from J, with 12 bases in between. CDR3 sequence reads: CASSIGGQGGNQPQHF. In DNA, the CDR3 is TGTGCCAGTAGTATAGGTGGCCAGGGCGGCAATCAGCCCCAGCATTTT.

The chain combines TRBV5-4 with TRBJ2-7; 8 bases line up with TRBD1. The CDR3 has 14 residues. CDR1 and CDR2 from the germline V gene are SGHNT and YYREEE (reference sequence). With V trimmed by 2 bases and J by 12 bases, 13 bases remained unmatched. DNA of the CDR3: TGTGCCAGCAGCTTAGGGGACAGGTCCAGAGTGAGGTACTTC. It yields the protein CASSLGDRSRVRYF. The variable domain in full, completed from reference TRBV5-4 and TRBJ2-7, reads ETGVTQSPTHLIKTRGQQVTLRCSSQSGHNTVSWYQQALGQGPQFIFQYYREEENGRGNFPPRFSGLQFPNYSSELNVNALELDDSALYLCASSLGDRSRVRYFGPGTRLTVT.

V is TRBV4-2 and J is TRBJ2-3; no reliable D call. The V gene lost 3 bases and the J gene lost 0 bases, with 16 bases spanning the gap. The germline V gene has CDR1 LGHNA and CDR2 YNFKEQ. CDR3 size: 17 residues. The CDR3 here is CASSQELVPPSTDTQYF. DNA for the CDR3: TGTGCCAGCAGCCAGGAGCTAGTACCTCCTAGCACAGATACGCAGTATTTT.

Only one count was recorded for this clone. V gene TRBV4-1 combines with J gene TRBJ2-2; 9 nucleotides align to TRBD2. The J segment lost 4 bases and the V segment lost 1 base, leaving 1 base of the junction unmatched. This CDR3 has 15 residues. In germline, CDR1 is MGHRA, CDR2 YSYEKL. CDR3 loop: CASSQGLAVTGELFF. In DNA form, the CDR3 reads TGCGCCAGCAGCCAAGGACTAGCGGTCACCGGGGAGCTGTTTTTT.

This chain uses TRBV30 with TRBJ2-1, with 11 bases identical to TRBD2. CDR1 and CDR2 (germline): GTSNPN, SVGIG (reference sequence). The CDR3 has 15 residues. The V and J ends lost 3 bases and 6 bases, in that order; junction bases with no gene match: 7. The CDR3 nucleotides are TGTGCCTGGAGACGTCTAGCGGGAGGTGTCAATGAGCAGTTCTTC. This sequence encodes CAWRRLAGGVNEQFF.

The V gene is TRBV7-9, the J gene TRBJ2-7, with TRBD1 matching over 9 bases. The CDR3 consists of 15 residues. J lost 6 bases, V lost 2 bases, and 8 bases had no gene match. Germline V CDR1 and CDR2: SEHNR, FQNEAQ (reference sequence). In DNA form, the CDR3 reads TGTGCCAGCAGCTTACAATTGGGACAGGGCTCCGAGCAGTACTTC. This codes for CASSLQLGQGSEQYF.

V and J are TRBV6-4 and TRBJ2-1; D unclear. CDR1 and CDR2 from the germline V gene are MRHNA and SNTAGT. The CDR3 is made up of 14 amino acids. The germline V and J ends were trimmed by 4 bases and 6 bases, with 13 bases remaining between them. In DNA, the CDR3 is TGTGCCAGCAGTGTCGATAGAGTAAGCAATGAGCAGTTCTTC. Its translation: CASSVDRVSNEQFF.

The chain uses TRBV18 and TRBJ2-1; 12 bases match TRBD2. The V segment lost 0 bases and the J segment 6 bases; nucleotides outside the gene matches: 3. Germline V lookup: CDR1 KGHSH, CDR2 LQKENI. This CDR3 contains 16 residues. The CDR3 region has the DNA TGTGCCAGCTCACCACCGTCACTAGCGGGAGGCAATGAGCAGTTCTTC. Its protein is CASSPPSLAGGNEQFF.

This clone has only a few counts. CDR3 sequence reads: CASSAVQGVNEQYF. DNA of the CDR3: TGCGCCAGCAGCGCCGTCCAGGGGGTTAACGAGCAGTACTTC. The chain carries TRBV5-1 and TRBJ2-7; TRBD1 matches 7 bases. V lost 4 bases, J lost 5 bases, and 9 bases stayed unmatched. The germline gives CDR1 SGHRS, CDR2 YFSETQ. The length of the CDR3 is 14 residues.

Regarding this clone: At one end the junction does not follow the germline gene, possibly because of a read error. The CDR3 here is CAIRATGGPSSSGANGLTF. CDR3 nucleotide sequence: TGTGCCATCAGGGCTACAGGGGGCCCAAGTAGCTCTGGGGCCAACGGCCTGACTTTC. This chain joins TRBV10-3 and TRBJ2-6, with TRBD1 matching over 9 bases. This CDR3 has 19 amino acids. Germline CDR1 ENHRY, CDR2 SYGVKD.

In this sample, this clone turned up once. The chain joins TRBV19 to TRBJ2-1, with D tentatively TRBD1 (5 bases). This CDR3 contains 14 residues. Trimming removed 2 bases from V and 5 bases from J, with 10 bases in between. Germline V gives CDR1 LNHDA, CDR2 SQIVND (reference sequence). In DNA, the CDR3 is TGTGCCAGTAGTATACGCCCCAGGGACAATGAGCAGTTCTTC. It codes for CASSIRPRDNEQFF. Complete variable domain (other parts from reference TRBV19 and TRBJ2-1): DGGITQSPKYLFRKEGQNVTLSCEQNLNHDAMYWYRQDPGQGLRLIYYSQIVNDFQKGDIAEGYSVSREKKESFPLTVTSAQKNPTAFYLCASSIRPRDNEQFFGPGTRLTVL.

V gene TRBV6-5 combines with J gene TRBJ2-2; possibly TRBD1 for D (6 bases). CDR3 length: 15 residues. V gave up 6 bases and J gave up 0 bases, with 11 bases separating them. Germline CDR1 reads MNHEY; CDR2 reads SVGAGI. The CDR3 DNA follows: TGTGCCAGCAGAGCGGACAGTTCGAACACCGGGGAGCTGTTTTTT. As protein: CASRADSSNTGELFF.

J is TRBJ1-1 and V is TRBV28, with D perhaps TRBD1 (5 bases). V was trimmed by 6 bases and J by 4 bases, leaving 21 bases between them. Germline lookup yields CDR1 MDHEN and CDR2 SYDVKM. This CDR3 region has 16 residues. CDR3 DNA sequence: TGTGCCAGCAGCCCGGCGGGGAGGGCCCAGGGCACTGAAGCTTTCTTT. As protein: CASSPAGRAQGTEAFF.

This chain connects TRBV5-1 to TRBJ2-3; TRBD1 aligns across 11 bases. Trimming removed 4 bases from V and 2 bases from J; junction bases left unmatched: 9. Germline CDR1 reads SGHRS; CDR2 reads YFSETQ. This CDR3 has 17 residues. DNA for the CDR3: TGCGCCAGCAGCCCGGGACAGGGGGTACCAACCACAGATACGCAGTATTTT. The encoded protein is CASSPGQGVPTTDTQYF.

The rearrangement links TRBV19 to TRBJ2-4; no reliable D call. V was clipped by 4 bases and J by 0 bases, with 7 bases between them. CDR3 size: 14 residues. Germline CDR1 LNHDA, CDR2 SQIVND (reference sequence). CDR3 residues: CASSTQLAKNIQYF. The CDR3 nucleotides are TGTGCCAGTAGTACCCAACTAGCCAAAAACATTCAGTACTTC.

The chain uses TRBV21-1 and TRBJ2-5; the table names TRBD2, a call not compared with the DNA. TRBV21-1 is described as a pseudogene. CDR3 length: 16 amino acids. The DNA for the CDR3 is TGTGCCAGCAGCAAAGAGGTATCTAGCAGCCAAGAGACCCAGTACTTC. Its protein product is CASSKEVSSSQETQYF.

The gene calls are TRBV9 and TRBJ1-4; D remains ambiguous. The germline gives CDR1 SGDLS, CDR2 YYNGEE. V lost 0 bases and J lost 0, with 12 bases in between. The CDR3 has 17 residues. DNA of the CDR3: TGTGCCAGCAGCGTAGCTTCGGGGTATGCAACTAATGAAAAACTGTTTTTT. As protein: CASSVASGYATNEKLFF.

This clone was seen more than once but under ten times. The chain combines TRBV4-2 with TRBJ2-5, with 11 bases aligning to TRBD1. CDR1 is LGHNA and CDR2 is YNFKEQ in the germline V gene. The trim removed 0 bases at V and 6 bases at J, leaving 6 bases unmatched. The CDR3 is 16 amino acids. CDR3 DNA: TGTGCCAGCAGCCAAGACTCGGACAGGGGGCTGAAGACCCAGTACTTC. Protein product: CASSQDSDRGLKTQYF.

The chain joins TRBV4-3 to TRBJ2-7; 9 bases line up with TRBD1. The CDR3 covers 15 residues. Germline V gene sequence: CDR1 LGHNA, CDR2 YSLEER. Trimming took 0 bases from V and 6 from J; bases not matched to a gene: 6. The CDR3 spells CASSQDRDRAREQYF. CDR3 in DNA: TGCGCCAGCAGCCAAGATCGGGACAGGGCACGCGAGCAGTACTTC.

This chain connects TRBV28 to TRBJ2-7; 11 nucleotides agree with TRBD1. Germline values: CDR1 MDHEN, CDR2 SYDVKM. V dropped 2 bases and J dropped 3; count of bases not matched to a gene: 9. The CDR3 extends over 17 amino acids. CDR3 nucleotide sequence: TGTGCCAGCAGTTTAGCACAAATGGGACAGGGGGTCTACGAGCAGTACTTC. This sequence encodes CASSLAQMGQGVYEQYF. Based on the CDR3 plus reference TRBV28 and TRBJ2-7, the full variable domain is DVKVTQSSRYLVKRTGEKVFLECVQDMDHENMFWYRQDPGLGLRLIYFSYDVKMKEKGDIPEGYSVSREKKERFSLILESASTNQTSMYLCASSLAQMGQGVYEQYFGPGTRLTVT.

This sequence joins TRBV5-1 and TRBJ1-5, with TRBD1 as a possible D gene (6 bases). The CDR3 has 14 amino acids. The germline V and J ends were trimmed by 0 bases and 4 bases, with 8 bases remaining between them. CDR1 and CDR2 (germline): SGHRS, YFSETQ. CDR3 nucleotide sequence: TGCGCCAGCAGCTTGGAAACAGGGAATCAGCCCCAGCATTTT. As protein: CASSLETGNQPQHF.

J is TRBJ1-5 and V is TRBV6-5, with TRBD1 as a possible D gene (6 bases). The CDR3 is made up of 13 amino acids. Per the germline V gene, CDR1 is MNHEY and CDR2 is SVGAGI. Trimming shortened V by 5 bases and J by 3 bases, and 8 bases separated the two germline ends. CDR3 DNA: TGTGCCAGCAGTGACAGGCTCAATCAGCCCCAGCATTTT. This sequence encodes CASSDRLNQPQHF.

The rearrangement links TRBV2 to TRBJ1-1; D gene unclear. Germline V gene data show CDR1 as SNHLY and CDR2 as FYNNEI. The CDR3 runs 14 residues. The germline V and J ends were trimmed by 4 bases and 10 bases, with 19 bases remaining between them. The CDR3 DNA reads TGTGCCAGCAGTGGGGTAGCGGCTAGTAGTCGAGCTTTCTTT. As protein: CASSGVAASSRAFF.

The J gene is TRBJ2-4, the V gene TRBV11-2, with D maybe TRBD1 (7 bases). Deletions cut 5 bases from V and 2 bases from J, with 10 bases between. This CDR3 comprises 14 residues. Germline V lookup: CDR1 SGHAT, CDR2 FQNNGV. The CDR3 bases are TGTGCCAGCAGCCAGGGGGGCCCCAAAAACATTCAGTACTTC. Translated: CASSQGGPKNIQYF. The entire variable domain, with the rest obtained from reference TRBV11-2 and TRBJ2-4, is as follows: EAGVAQSPRYKIIEKRQSVAFWCNPISGHATLYWYQQILGQGPKLLIQFQNNGVVDDSQLPKDRFSAERLKGVDSTLKIQPAKLEDSAVYLCASSQGGPKNIQYFGAGTRLSVL.

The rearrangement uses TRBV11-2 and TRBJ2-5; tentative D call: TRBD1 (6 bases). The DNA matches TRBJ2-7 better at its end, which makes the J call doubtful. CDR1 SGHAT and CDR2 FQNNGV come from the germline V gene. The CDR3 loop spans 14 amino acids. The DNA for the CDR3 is TGTGCCAGCAGCTTATTTGGACAGTCCTACGAGCAGTACTTC. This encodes CASSLFGQSYEQYF.